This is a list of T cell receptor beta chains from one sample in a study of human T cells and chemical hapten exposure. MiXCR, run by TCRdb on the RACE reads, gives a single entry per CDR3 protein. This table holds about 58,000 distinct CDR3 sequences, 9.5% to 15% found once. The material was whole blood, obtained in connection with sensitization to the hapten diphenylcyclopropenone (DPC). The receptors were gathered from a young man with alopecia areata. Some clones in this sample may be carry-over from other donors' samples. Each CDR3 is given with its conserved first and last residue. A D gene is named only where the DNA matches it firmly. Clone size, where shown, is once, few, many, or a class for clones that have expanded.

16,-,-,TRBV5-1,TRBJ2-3,CASSLGRDGYTDTQYF,TGCGCCAGCAGCTTGGGCCGGGACGGATACACAGATACGCAGTATTTT
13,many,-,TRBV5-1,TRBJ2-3,CASSLGRGDTQYF,TGCGCCAGCAGCTTGGGGAGGGGAGATACGCAGTATTTT
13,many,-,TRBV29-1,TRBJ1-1,CSVGGSANTEAFF,TGCAGCGTGGGGGGTTCAGCGAACACTGAAGCTTTCTTT
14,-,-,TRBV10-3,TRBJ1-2,CAISESPVGDGYTF,TGTGCCATCAGTGAGTCCCCGGTGGGGGATGGCTACACCTTC
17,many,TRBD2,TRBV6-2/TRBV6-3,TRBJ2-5,CASSSSRTSGYQETQYF,TGTGCCAGCAGTTCATCGAGGACTAGCGGGTACCAAGAGACCCAGTACTTC
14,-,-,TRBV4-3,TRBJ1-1,CASSQLATNTEAFF,TGCGCCAGCAGCCAATTAGCAACGAACACTGAAGCTTTCTTT
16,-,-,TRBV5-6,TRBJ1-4,CASASSQASLMEKLFF,TGTGCCAGCGCCAGCTCTCAGGCCAGCCTAATGGAAAAACTGTTTTTT
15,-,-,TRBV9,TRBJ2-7,CASSVAGTHSYEQYF,TGTGCCAGCAGCGTAGCGGGAACGCACTCCTACGAGCAGTACTTC
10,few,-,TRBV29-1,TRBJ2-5,CSGQRKTQYF,TGCAGCGGACAGCGAAAGACCCAGTACTTC
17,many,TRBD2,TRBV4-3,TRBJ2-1,CASSQDMASGAYNEQFF,TGCGCCAGCAGCCAAGATATGGCTAGCGGGGCCTACAATGAGCAGTTCTTC